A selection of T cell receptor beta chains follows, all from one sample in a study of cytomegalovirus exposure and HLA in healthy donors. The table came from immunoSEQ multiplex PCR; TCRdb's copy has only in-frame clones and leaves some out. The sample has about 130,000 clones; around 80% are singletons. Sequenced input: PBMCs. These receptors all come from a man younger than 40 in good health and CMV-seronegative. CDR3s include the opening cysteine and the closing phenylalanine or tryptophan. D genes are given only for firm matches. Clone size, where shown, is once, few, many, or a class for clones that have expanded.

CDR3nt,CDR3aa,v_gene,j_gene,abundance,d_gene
TGTGCCAGCAGGCGACAGGGGGCTAGCACAGATACGCAGTATTTT,CASRRQGASTDTQYF,TRBV6-5,TRBJ2-3,once,TRBD1
TGTGCCAGCAGATTGAATAGCGGGGCCTACGAGCAGTACTTC,CASRLNSGAYEQYF,TRBV6-5,TRBJ2-7,-,TRBD2
TGTGCCAGCAGTCAAAACCCCGGGAATACGCAGTATTTT,CASSQNPGNTQYF,TRBV14,TRBJ2-3,-,-
TGTGCCACCAGCAGAGATTGGCGGGACGTCACAGATACGCAGTATTTT,CATSRDWRDVTDTQYF,TRBV15,TRBJ2-3,-,-
TGTGCCAGCAGTGGTACTTCCGAGCAGTACTTC,CASSGTSEQYF,TRBV2,TRBJ2-7,few,-
TGCGCCACCCTAGCGGGAGGGCCCCACAATGAGCAGTTCTTC,CATLAGGPHNEQFF,TRBV10-2,TRBJ2-1,once,TRBD2
TGCGCCAGCAGCCAAGATGGAACTAGCGGGGGATCCTACGAGCAGTACTTC,CASSQDGTSGGSYEQYF,TRBV4-3,TRBJ2-7,-,TRBD2
TGCGCCAGCAGCTTGTTGGGACAGATCACAGATACGCAGTATTTT,CASSLLGQITDTQYF,TRBV5-1,TRBJ2-3,-,TRBD1
TGTGCCACCACCAAGCGACTAGCTGACGAAGAGACCCAGTACTTC,CATTKRLADEETQYF,TRBV15,TRBJ2-5,-,TRBD2
TGTGCCAGCAGTTCGGCAGGGATGAAGGGGAACACTGAAGCTTTCTTT,CASSSAGMKGNTEAFF,TRBV27,TRBJ1-1,once,-
TGTGCCAGTAGTATTGGGGGGAGCTCCTACGAGCAGTACTTC,CASSIGGSSYEQYF,TRBV19,TRBJ2-7,once,-
TGCGCCAGCAGCGGCACTAGCGCTCCTGGGGAGTTCTTC,CASSGTSAPGEFF,TRBV4-1,TRBJ2-1,-,TRBD2
TGTGCCAGCAGTTTATCGGCAGGGTGGGGCTACACCTTC,CASSLSAGWGYTF,TRBV28,TRBJ1-2,-,-
TGCGCCAGCAGCTTGGAGGAGGGGCCCTACGAGCAGTACTTC,CASSLEEGPYEQYF,TRBV5-1,TRBJ2-7,once,-
TGTGCCAGCAGTGGAATCTCGGGGTATGGCTACACCTTC,CASSGISGYGYTF,TRBV9,TRBJ1-2,-,-
TGCAGCGTTGGGTTGTTATCCAGGGGGCAATTGGATACGCAGTATTTT,CSVGLLSRGQLDTQYF,TRBV29-1,TRBJ2-3,-,TRBD1
TGTGCCAGCAGCTTAGGCCACGTGACAGGTGAAGCTTTCTTT,CASSLGHVTGEAFF,TRBV13,TRBJ1-1,-,-
TGTGCCAGCAGTGGGGAAACGGGGGGGATTCTAAACATTCAGTACTTC,CASSGETGGILNIQYF,TRBV2,TRBJ2-4,few,TRBD2
TGTGCCAGCAGCAGCACAGGGAAGGGGGCCAACTATGGCTACACCTTC,CASSSTGKGANYGYTF,TRBV5-6,TRBJ1-2,-,TRBD1
TGCGCCAGCAGCCAAGATTACGTGGGCAGGCACTATGGCTACACCTTC,CASSQDYVGRHYGYTF,TRBV4-1,TRBJ1-2,once,-
TGTGCCAGCAGCCCCGGGTCTCCATCTGGGGCCAACGTCCTGACTTTC,CASSPGSPSGANVLTF,TRBV28,TRBJ2-6,-,-
TGTGCCAGCAGCTTTGGAGGGGCGTCCTACGAGCAGTACTTC,CASSFGGASYEQYF,TRBV5-6,TRBJ2-7,few,-
TGTGCCAGCAGTTTGCAGGGGAGCTATGGCTACACCTTC,CASSLQGSYGYTF,TRBV6-5,TRBJ1-2,-,-
TGTGCCAGCAGTAGGCGACAAGGTGGTGAAAAACTGTTTTTT,CASSRRQGGEKLFF,TRBV27,TRBJ1-4,-,-
TGCGCCAGCAGCCAAGTAACCGTCGGTGAGCAGTTCTTC,CASSQVTVGEQFF,TRBV4-3,TRBJ2-1,few,-
TGTGCCAGCAGCCCCCCCCGGGGGGGAAGATACAATGAGCAGTTCTTC,CASSPPRGGRYNEQFF,TRBV7-9,TRBJ2-1,-,TRBD2
TGCAGCGTTGAGGAGGTCCCTGGCGAGCAGTACTTC,CSVEEVPGEQYF,TRBV29-1,TRBJ2-7,-,-
TGTGCCAGCAGCTCCGATACAGGGGGCTGGGAGACCCAGTACTTC,CASSSDTGGWETQYF,TRBV5-4,TRBJ2-5,-,TRBD1